This T cell receptor beta chain emerged from a study of CD8 T cells in ankylosing spondylitis. This clonotype occurred a few times. Antigen unknown. Trimming took 3 bases from V and 2 from J, leaving 10 bases between them. The CDR3 has 14 residues. CDR1 and CDR2 (germline): SEHNR, FQNEAQ (reference sequence). Overall study findings and caveats: A TCR beta motif of eight or nine highly homologous variants seemed to mark ankylosing spondylitis blood. Clones linked with disease were CD8+ and fairly uncommon in the peripheral blood.

Libraries of TCR beta came from quantitative 5'-RACE with molecular barcodes. TCRdb analysed the 5' RACE reads with MiXCR anew, one entry per CDR3 protein. The table shows under 250,000 distinct CDR3 sequences, with approximately 8.4% occurring only once. The genes are TRBV7-9 and TRBJ2-5; D remains unclear. The source material was blood, either unsorted or a sorted T cell fraction (not recorded which). The sequence was collected from a female donor with ankylosing spondylitis or in good health (not recorded which). CDR3 DNA: TGTGCCAGCAGCTTTTATGAAGTTCAAGAGACCCAGTACTTC. This codes for CASSFYEVQETQYF.